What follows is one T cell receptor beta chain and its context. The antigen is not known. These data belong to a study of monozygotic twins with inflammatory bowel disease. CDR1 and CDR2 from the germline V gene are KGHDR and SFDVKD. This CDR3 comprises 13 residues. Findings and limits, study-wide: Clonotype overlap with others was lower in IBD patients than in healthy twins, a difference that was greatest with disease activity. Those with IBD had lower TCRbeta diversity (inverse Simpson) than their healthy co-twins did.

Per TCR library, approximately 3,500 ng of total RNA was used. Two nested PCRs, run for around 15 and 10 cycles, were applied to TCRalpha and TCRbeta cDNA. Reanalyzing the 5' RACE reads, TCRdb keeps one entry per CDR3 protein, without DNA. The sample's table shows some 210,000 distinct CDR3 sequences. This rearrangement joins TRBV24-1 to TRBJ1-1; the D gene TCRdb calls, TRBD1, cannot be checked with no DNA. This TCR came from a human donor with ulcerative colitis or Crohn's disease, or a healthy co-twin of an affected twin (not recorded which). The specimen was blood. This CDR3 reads CATSENARGEAFF.